A selection of T cell receptor beta chains follows, all from one sample in a study of neurological immune-mediated disorders. TCRdb processed the 5' RACE reads anew with MiXCR; each CDR3 protein has one entry. Here the sample spans around 58,000 distinct CDR3 sequences, around 3.4% being singletons. The sample consisted of PBMCs. The source is a woman aged 60-70 years with multiple sclerosis. The CDR3 runs from the conserved cysteine through the conserved F or W. Fields, in order: D gene, clone size, V gene, J gene, CDR3 protein, CDR3 DNA. D genes are given only for firm matches. The size field is filled for only some rows; it gives once, few, many or a size class.

>NA|NA|TRBV27|TRBJ2-7
CASSFNLAKGAEQYF
TGTGCCAGCAGTTTTAACCTCGCCAAAGGGGCCGAGCAGTACTTC
>NA|many|TRBV5-1|TRBJ1-1
CASRQNSDTEAFF
TGCGCCAGCAGACAGAACAGTGACACTGAAGCTTTCTTT
>NA|many|TRBV14|TRBJ1-2
CASSDLGSGGYTF
TGTGCCAGCAGCGACCTTGGGTCTGGTGGCTACACCTTC
>TRBD2|many|TRBV4-1|TRBJ2-1
CASSPGVLAGVYNEQFF
TGCGCCAGCAGCCCGGGGGTCCTAGCGGGGGTCTACAATGAGCAGTTCTTC
>NA|many|TRBV5-8|TRBJ2-1
CASSLGTGPYNEQFF
TGTGCCAGCAGCTTGGGGACCGGGCCCTACAATGAGCAGTTCTTC
>NA|many|TRBV9|TRBJ1-1
CASSSRPYMNTEAFF
TGTGCCAGCAGCTCACGACCGTACATGAACACTGAAGCTTTCTTT
>TRBD2|many|TRBV5-1|TRBJ2-1
CASSLVASGGSYNEQFF
TGCGCCAGCAGCTTGGTGGCTAGCGGGGGCTCCTACAATGAGCAGTTCTTC
>TRBD2|many|TRBV20-1|TRBJ2-3
CSPPLTSGGGIGTDTQYF
TGCTCGCCCCCATTGACTAGCGGGGGGGGGATAGGGACAGATACGCAGTATTTT
>TRBD1|many|TRBV20-1|TRBJ1-2
CSVTRDRGFSGYTF
TGCAGTGTTACCCGGGACAGGGGTTTCAGTGGCTACACCTTC
>NA|many|TRBV3-1|TRBJ2-1
CASSQGPGAGNEQFF
TGTGCCAGCAGCCAAGGTCCGGGGGCTGGCAATGAGCAGTTCTTC
>TRBD2|many|TRBV5-1|TRBJ2-1
CASSLVWSGGLYNEQFF
TGCGCCAGCAGCTTGGTCTGGAGCGGGGGGTTATACAATGAGCAGTTCTTC
>NA|many|TRBV5-6|TRBJ2-1
CASSHRWLATEQFF
TGTGCCAGCAGCCACAGGTGGCTAGCGACTGAGCAGTTCTTC
>NA|many|TRBV12-3/TRBV12-4|TRBJ2-7
CASSLRGGDPYEQYF
TGTGCCAGCAGTTTACGAGGTGGCGATCCCTACGAGCAGTACTTC
>NA|many|TRBV20-1|TRBJ1-1
CSATAWRGGITEAFF
TGCAGTGCTACTGCTTGGAGGGGGGGGATCACTGAAGCTTTCTTT
>TRBD2|many|TRBV7-8|TRBJ2-1
CASSLGLAGEGEQFF
TGTGCCAGCAGCTTAGGACTAGCGGGAGAGGGTGAGCAGTTCTTC
>TRBD1|many|TRBV5-1|TRBJ1-2
CASSSGQGWGYGYTF
TGCGCCAGCAGCTCTGGACAGGGATGGGGCTATGGCTACACCTTC
>TRBD1|many|TRBV7-3|TRBJ1-1
CASSWASGRGQEAFF
TGTGCCAGCAGCTGGGCGTCCGGGAGGGGACAGGAAGCTTTCTTT
>NA|many|TRBV6-5|TRBJ2-1
CASRRETGFRHPEQFF
TGTGCCAGCAGACGCGAAACAGGGTTTCGCCACCCCGAGCAGTTCTTC
>TRBD1|many|TRBV4-2|TRBJ1-3
CASSQDGGQVVGGNTIYF
TGTGCCAGCAGCCAAGATGGGGGACAGGTTGTCGGCGGAAACACCATATATTTT
>NA|many|TRBV20-1|TRBJ2-7
CSARDSSGVFTYEQYF
TGCAGTGCTAGAGATTCTTCAGGGGTATTCACCTACGAGCAGTACTTC
>TRBD2|few|TRBV20-1|TRBJ2-3
CSAKTSGSTDTQYF
TGCAGTGCTAAGACTAGCGGTAGCACAGATACGCAGTATTTT
>NA|many|TRBV7-8|TRBJ2-6
CASSLAGLDFSGANVLTF
TGTGCCAGCAGCTTAGCGGGCCTCGACTTCTCTGGGGCCAACGTCCTGACTTTC
>NA|many|TRBV12-3/TRBV12-4|TRBJ2-3
CASRIQGFTDTQYF
TGTGCCAGCAGGATTCAGGGTTTCACAGATACGCAGTATTTT
>NA|many|TRBV2|TRBJ2-3
CASTGRGATDTQYF
TGTGCCAGCACAGGCAGGGGGGCCACAGATACGCAGTATTTT
>NA|many|TRBV24-1|TRBJ1-1
CATSVGDMNTEAFF
TGTGCCACCAGTGTAGGAGACATGAACACTGAAGCTTTCTTT
>NA|NA|TRBV6-2/TRBV6-3|TRBJ1-2
CASTPSGNYGYTF
TGTGCCAGCACCCCGAGCGGTAACTATGGCTACACCTTC
>NA|many|TRBV14|TRBJ2-7
CASSRSKGEQYF
TGTGCCAGCAGCCGAAGTAAGGGTGAGCAGTACTTC
>TRBD1|many|TRBV20-1|TRBJ1-1
CSAPTGGGTEAFF
TGCAGTGCCCCGACAGGGGGCGGAACTGAAGCTTTCTTT
>NA|many|TRBV7-2|TRBJ1-1
CASSLGQGLEAFF
TGTGCCAGCAGCTTAGGGCAGGGTCTTGAAGCTTTCTTT
>NA|many|TRBV20-1|TRBJ1-2
CSAAGGGGYGYTF
TGCAGTGCCGCCGGCGGGGGCGGCTATGGCTACACCTTC
>TRBD2|many|TRBV20-1|TRBJ2-1
CSARDQLAGGAYNEQFF
TGCAGTGCTAGAGATCAGCTAGCGGGGGGTGCCTACAATGAGCAGTTCTTC
>NA|many|TRBV20-1|TRBJ2-1
CSARDPQKGRNEQFF
TGCAGTGCTAGAGACCCACAGAAAGGTAGGAATGAGCAGTTCTTC
>NA|many|TRBV21-1|TRBJ2-7
CASSAREGGPYEQYF
TGTGCCAGCAGCGCCCGAGAGGGGGGCCCCTACGAGCAGTACTTC